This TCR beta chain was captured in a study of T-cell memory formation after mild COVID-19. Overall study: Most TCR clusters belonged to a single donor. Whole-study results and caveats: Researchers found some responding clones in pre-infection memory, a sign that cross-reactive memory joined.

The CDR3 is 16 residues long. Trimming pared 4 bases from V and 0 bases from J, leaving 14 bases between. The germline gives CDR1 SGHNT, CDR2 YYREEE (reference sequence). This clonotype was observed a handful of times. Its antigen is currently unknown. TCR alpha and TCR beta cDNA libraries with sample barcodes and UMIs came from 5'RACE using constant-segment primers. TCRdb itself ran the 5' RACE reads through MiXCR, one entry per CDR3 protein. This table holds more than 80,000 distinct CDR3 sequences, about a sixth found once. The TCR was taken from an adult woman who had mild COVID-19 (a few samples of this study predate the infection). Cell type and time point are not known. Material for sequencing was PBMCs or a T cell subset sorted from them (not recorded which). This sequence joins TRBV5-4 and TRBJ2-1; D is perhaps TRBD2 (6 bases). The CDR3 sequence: CASSQNLLASYNEQFF. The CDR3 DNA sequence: TGTGCCAGCAGCCAGAACCTACTAGCCTCCTACAATGAGCAGTTCTTC.